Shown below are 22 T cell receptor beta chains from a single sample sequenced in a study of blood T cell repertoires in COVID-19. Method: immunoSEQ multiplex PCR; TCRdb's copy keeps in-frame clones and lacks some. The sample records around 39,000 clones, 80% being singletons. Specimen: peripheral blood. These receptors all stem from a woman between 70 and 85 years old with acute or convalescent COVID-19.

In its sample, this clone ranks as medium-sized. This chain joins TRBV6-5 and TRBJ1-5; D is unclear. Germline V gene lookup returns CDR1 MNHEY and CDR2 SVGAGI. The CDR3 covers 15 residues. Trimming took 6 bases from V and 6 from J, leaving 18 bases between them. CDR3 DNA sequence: TGTGCCAGCAGAGAGGGCGCAACTCCCAGTCAGCCCCAGCATTTT. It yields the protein CASREGATPSQPQHF.

The CDR3 loop is CASSYSDRYEQYF. Written as DNA, the CDR3 is TGTGCCAGCAGTTACTCCGACAGGTACGAGCAGTACTTC. The V gene is TRBV6-6, the J gene TRBJ2-7, with D tentatively TRBD1 (6 bases). This CDR3 is built from 13 residues. V was shortened by 0 bases and J by 4 bases, with 7 bases between the two germline ends. CDR1 is MNHNY, CDR2 SVGAGI, per germline (reference sequence).

In DNA, the CDR3 is TGTGCCAGCAGCCGCGCCCTCGGGGAGACCCAGTACTTC. Its translation is CASSRALGETQYF. The rearrangement uses TRBV11-2 and TRBJ2-5; D is uncertain. This CDR3 region has 13 residues. Germline V gene lookup returns CDR1 SGHAT and CDR2 FQNNGV. Trimming removed 5 bases from V and 5 bases from J, with 12 bases in between.

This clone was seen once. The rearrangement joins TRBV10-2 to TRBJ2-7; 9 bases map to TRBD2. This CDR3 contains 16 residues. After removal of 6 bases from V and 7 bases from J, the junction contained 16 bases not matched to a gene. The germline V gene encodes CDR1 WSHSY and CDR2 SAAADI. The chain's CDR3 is CASRGLGAGGLWEQYF. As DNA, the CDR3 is TGCGCCAGCAGAGGACTAGGAGCGGGAGGTCTTTGGGAGCAGTACTTC.

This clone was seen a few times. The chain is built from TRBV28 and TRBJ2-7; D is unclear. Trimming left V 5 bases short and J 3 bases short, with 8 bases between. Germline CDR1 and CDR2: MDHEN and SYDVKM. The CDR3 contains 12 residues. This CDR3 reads CASSLSRYEQYF. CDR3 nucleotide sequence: TGTGCCAGCAGTCTTAGTCGCTACGAGCAGTACTTC.

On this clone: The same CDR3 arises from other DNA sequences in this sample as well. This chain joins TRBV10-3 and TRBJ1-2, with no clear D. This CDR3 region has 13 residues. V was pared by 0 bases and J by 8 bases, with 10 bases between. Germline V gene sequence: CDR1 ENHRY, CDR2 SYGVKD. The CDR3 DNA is TGTGCCATCAGTGAGTCGACGGGAAACGGCTACACCTTC. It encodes CAISESTGNGYTF.

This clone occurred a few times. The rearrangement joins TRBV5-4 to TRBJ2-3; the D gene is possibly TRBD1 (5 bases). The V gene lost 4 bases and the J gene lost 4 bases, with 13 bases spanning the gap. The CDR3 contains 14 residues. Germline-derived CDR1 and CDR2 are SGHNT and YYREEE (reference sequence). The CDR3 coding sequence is TGTGCCAGCAGCCGACCCTCGACAGCAGATACGCAGTATTTT. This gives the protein CASSRPSTADTQYF.

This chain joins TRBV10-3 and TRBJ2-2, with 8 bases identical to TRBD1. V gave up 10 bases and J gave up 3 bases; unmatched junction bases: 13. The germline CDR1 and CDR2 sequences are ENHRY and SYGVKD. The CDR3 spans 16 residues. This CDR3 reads CATEPAGGAYTGELFF. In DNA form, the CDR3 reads TGTGCCACCGAACCCGCAGGGGGCGCTTACACCGGGGAGCTGTTTTTT.

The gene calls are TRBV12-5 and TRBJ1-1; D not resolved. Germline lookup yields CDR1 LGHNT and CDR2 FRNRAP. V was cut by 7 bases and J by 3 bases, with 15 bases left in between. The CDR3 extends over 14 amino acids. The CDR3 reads CASDPLRVDTEAFF. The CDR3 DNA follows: TGTGCTAGTGACCCACTCCGGGTTGACACTGAAGCTTTCTTT. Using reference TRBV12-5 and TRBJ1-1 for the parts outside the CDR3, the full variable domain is DARVTQTPRHKVTEMGQEVTMRCQPILGHNTVFWYRQTMMQGLELLAYFRNRAPLDDSGMPKDRFSAEMPDATLATLKIQPSEPRDSAVYFCASDPLRVDTEAFFGQGTRLTVV.

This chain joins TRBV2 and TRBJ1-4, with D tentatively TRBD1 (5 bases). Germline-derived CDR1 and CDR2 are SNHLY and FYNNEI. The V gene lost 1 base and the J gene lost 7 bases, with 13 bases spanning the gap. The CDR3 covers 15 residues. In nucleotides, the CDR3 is TGTGCCAGCAGTGAAGTCGGGGCGGGAGGTGAAAAACTGTTTTTT. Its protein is CASSEVGAGGEKLFF.

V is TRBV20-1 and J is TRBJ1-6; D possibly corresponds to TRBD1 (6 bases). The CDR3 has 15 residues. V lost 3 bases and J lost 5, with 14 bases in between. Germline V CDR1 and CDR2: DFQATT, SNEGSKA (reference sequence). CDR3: CSASGGYRDNSPLHF. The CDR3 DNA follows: TGCAGTGCTAGTGGGGGCTATAGGGATAATTCACCCCTCCACTTT.

CDR3 nucleotides: TGTGCCAGCAGCACCACGGGTAATTCACCCCTCCACTTT. It codes for CASSTTGNSPLHF. V and J are TRBV11-2 and TRBJ1-6; no reliable D call. Looked up from germline, CDR1 is SGHAT and CDR2 is FQNNGV. The CDR3 spans 13 residues. V was pared by 5 bases and J by 6 bases, with 8 bases between.

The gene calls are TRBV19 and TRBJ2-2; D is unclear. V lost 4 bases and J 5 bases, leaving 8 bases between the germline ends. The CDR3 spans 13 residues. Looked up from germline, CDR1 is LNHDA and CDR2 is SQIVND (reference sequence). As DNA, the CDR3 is TGTGCCAGTAGTACCGCTAGAACCGGGGAGCTGTTTTTT. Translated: CASSTARTGELFF.

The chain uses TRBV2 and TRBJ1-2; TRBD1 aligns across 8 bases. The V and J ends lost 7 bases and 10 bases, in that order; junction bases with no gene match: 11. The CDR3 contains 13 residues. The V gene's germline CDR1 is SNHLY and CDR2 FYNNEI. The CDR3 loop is CASIRDRGDDYTF. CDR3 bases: TGTGCCAGCATAAGAGACAGGGGCGATGACTACACCTTC.

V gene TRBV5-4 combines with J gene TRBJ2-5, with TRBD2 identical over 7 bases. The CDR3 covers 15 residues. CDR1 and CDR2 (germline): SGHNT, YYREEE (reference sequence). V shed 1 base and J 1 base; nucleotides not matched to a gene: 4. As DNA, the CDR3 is TGTGCCAGCAGCTTGAAGGTAGCGGGCCAAGAGACCCAGTACTTC. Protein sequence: CASSLKVAGQETQYF.

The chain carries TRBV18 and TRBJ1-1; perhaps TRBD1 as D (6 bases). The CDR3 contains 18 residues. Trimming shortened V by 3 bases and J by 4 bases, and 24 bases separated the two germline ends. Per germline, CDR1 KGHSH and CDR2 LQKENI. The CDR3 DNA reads TGTGCCAGCTCACCGCGCTCACTCTCAGGGGCCAGGGGCACTGAAGCTTTCTTT. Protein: CASSPRSLSGARGTEAFF.

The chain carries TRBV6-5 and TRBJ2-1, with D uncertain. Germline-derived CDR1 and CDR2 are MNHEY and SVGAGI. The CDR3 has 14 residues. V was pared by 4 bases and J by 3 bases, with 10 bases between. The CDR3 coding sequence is TGTGCCAGCAGTTCCCCAAACTACTACAATGAGCAGTTCTTC. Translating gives CASSSPNYYNEQFF.

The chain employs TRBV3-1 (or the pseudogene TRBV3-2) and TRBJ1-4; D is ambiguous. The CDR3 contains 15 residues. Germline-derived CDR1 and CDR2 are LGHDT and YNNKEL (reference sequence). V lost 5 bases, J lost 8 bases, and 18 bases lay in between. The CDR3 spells CASSYFGEGSEKLFF. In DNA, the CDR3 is TGTGCCAGCAGCTACTTCGGGGAAGGGTCCGAAAAACTGTTTTTT.

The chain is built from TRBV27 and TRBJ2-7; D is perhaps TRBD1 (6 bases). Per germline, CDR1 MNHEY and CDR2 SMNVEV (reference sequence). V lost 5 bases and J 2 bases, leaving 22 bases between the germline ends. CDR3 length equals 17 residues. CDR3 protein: CASSLWIPLRQAYEQYF. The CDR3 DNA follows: TGTGCCAGCAGTCTATGGATACCCTTACGACAGGCCTACGAGCAGTACTTC.

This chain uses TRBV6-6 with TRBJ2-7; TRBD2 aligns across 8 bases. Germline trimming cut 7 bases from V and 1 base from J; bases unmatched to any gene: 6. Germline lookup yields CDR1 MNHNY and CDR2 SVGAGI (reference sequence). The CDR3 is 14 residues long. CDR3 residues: CASTVAGSSYEQYF. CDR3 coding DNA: TGTGCCAGCACAGTAGCGGGGTCTTCCTACGAGCAGTACTTC.

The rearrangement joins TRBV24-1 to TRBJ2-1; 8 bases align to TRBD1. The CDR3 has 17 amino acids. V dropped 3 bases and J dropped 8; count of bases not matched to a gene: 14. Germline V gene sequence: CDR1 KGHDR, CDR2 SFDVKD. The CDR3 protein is CATSDVRTGGKSDEQFF. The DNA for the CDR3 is TGTGCCACCAGTGATGTACGAACAGGGGGTAAAAGCGATGAGCAGTTCTTC.

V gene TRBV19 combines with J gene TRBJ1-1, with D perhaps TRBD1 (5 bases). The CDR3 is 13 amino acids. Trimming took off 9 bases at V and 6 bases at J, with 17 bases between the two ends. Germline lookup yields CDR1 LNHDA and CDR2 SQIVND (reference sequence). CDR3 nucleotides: TGTGCCAGGCCGACAGCCCAAGGGGCTGAAGCTTTCTTT. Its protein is CARPTAQGAEAFF. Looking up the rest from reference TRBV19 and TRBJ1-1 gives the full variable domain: DGGITQSPKYLFRKEGQNVTLSCEQNLNHDAMYWYRQDPGQGLRLIYYSQIVNDFQKGDIAEGYSVSREKKESFPLTVTSAQKNPTAFYLCARPTAQGAEAFFGQGTRLTVV.